This TCR beta chain was documented in a study of control samples from healthy donors and cancer patients. Germline CDR1 is MNHEY and CDR2 is SVGAGI. V dropped 6 bases and J dropped 2; count of bases not matched to a gene: 6. CDR3 length: 15 residues. The protocol was immunoSEQ multiplex PCR, while the TCRdb copy is restricted to in-frame clones and leaves out a portion. This sample has about 180,000 clones, with almost 90% found just once. The sample taken for sequencing was blood. The chain is built from TRBV6-5 and TRBJ1-4; 7 bases are a match to TRBD1. This TCR was sampled from a woman in her 50s in good health. The CDR3 nucleotides read TGTGCCAGCAGATTCGGACAGGCGACTAATGAAAAACTGTTTTTT. It encodes CASRFGQATNEKLFF.